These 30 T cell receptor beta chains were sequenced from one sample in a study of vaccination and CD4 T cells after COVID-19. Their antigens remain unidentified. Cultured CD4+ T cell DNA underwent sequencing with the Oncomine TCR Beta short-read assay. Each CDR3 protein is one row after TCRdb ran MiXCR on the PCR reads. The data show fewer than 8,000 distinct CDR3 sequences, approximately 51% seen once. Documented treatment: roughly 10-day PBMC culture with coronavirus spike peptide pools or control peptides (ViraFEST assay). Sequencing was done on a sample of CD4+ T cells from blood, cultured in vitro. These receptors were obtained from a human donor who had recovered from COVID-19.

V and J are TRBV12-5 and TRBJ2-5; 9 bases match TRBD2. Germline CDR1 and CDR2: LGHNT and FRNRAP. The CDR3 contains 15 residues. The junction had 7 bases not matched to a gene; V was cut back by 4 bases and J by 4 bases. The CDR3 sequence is CASGSGGRAGETQYF. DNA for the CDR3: TGTGCTAGTGGTTCGGGCGGGAGGGCCGGAGAGACCCAGTACTTC. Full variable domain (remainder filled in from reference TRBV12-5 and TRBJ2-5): DARVTQTPRHKVTEMGQEVTMRCQPILGHNTVFWYRQTMMQGLELLAYFRNRAPLDDSGMPKDRFSAEMPDATLATLKIQPSEPRDSAVYFCASGSGGRAGETQYFGPGTRLLVL.

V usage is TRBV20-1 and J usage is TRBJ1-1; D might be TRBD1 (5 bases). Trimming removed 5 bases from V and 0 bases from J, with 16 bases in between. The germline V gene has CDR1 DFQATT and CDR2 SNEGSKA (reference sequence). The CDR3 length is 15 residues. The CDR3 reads CSAPPRSGLNTEAFF. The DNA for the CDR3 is TGCAGTGCTCCCCCACGGTCGGGACTGAACACTGAAGCTTTCTTT.

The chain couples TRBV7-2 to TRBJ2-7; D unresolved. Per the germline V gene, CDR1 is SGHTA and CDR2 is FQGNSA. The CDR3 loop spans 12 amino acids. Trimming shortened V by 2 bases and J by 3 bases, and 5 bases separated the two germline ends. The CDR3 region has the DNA TGTGCCAGCAGCTTATCCCACTACGAGCAGTACTTC. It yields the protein CASSLSHYEQYF.

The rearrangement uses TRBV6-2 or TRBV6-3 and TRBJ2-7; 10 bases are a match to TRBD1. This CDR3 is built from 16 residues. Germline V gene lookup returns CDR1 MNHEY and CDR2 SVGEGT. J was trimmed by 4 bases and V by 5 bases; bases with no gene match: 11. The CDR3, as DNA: TGTGCCAGCAGTCCCCCACGGGACAGGGGTTCTTACGAGCAGTACTTC. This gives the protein CASSPPRDRGSYEQYF.

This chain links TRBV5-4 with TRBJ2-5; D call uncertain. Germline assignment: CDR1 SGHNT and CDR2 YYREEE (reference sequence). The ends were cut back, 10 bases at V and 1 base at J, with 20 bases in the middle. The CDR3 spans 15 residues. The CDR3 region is CAASRAPGPQETQYF. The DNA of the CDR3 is TGTGCCGCAAGTAGGGCCCCCGGCCCCCAAGAGACCCAGTACTTC.

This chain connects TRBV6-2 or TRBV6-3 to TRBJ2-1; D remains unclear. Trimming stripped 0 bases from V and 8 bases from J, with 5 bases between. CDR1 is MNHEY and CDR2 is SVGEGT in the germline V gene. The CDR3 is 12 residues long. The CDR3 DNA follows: TGTGCCAGCAGTTACTCGGTACATGAGCAGTTCTTC. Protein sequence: CASSYSVHEQFF.

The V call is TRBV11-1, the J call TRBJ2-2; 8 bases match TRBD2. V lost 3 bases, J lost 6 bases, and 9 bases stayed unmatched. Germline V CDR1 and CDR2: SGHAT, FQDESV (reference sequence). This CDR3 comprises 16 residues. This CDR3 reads CASSFSGGDPSGELFF. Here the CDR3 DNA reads TGTGCCAGCAGCTTTTCGGGAGGGGATCCCTCCGGGGAGCTGTTTTTT.

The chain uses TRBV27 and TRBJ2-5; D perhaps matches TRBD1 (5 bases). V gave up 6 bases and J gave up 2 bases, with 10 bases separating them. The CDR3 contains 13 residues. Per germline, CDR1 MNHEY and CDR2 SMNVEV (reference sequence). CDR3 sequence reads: CASRTGRQETQYF. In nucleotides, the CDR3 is TGTGCCAGCAGAACAGGCCGACAAGAGACCCAGTACTTC.

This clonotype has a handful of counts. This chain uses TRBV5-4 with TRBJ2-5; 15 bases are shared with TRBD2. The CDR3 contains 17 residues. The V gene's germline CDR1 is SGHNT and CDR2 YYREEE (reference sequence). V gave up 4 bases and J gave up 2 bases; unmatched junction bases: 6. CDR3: CASSRGLAGGVQETQYF. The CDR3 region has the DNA TGTGCCAGCAGCCGTGGACTAGCGGGAGGGGTTCAAGAGACCCAGTACTTC.

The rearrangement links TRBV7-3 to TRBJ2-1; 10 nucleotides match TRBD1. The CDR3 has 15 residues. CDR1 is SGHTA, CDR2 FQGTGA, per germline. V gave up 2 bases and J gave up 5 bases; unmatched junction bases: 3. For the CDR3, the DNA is TGTGCCAGCAGCTTAGGGACAGGGGCCCACAATGAGCAGTTCTTC. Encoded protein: CASSLGTGAHNEQFF.

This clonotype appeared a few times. The CDR3 nucleotides read TGCAGTGCTAGGGTGGTAGGGGGCGACAATCAGCCCCAGCATTTT. Translating gives CSARVVGGDNQPQHF. The V gene is TRBV20-1, the J gene TRBJ1-5; 7 nucleotides agree with TRBD1. This CDR3 region has 15 residues. Germline V gives CDR1 DFQATT, CDR2 SNEGSKA (reference sequence). The ends lost 3 bases at V and 3 bases at J; junction bases unmatched: 8.

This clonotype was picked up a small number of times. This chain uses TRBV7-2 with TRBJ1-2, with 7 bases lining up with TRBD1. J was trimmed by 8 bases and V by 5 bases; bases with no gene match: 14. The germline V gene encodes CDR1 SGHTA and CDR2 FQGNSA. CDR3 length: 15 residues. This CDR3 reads CASSTRGQVLGGYTF. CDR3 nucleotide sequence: TGTGCCAGCAGCACCCGAGGACAGGTTCTTGGCGGCTACACCTTC.

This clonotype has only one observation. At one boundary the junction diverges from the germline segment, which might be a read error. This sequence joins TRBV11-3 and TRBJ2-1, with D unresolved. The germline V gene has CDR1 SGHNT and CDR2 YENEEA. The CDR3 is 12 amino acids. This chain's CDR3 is CASSLEVREQFF. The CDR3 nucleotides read TGTGCCAGCAGCCTAGAGGTTCGTGAGCAGTTCTTC.

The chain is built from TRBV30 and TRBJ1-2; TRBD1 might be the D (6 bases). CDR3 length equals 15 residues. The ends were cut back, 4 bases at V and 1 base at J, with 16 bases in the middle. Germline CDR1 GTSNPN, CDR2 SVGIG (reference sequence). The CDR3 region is CAWNQQGSGNYGYTF. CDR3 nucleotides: TGTGCCTGGAACCAACAGGGTTCCGGTAACTATGGCTACACCTTC.

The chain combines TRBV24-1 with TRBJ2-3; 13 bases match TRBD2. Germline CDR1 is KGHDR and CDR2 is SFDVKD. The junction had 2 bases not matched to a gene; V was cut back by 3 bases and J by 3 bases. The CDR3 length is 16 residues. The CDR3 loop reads CATSDTSGGATDTQYF. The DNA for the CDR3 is TGTGCCACCAGTGATACTAGCGGGGGGGCTACAGATACGCAGTATTTT.

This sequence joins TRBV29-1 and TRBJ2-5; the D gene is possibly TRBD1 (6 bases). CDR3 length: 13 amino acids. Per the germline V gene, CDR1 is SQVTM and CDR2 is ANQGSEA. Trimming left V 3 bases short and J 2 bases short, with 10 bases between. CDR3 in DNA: TGCAGCGTTGAGGGACAACGACAAGAGACCCAGTACTTC. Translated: CSVEGQRQETQYF.

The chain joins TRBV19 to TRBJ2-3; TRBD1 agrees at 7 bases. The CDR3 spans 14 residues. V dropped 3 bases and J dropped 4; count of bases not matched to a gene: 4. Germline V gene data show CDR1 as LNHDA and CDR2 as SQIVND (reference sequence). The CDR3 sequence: CASSIQTGSDTQYF. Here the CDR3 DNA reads TGTGCCAGTAGTATCCAGACAGGGTCAGATACGCAGTATTTT.

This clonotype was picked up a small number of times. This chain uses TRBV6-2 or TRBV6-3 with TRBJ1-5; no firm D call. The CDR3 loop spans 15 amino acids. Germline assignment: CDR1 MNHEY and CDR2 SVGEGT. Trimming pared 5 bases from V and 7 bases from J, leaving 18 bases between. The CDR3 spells CASSPAAGPAQPQHF. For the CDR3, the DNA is TGTGCCAGCAGTCCCGCGGCGGGCCCAGCCCAGCCCCAGCATTTT.

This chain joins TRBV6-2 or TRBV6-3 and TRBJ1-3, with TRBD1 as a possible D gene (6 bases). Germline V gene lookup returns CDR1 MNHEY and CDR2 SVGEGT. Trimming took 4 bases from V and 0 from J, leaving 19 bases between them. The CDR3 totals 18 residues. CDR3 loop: CASSSDRRLFISGNTIYF. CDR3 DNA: TGTGCCAGCAGTTCGGACAGACGCCTGTTTATCTCTGGAAACACCATATATTTT.

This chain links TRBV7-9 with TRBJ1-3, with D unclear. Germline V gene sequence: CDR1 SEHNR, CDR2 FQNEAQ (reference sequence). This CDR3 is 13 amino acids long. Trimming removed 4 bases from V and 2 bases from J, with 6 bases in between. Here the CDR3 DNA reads TGTGCCAGCAGCTCGCAGGCTGGAAACACCATATATTTT. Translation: CASSSQAGNTIYF.

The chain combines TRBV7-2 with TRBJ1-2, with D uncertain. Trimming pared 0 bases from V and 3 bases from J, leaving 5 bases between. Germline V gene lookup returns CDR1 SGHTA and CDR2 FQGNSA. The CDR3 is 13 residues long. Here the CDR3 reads CASSLAHDYGYTF. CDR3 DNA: TGTGCCAGCAGCTTAGCCCACGACTATGGCTACACCTTC. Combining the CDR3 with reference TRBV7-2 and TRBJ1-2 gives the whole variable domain GAGVSQSPSNKVTEKGKDVELRCDPISGHTALYWYRQSLGQGLEFLIYFQGNSAPDKSGLPSDRFSAERTGGSVSTLTIQRTQQEDSAVYLCASSLAHDYGYTFGSGTRLTVV.

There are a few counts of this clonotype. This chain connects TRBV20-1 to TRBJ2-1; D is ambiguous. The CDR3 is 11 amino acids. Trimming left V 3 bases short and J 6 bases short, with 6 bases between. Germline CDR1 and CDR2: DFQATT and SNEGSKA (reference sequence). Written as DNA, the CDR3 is TGCAGTGCTAGGTCCCGCAATGAGCAGTTCTTC. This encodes CSARSRNEQFF.

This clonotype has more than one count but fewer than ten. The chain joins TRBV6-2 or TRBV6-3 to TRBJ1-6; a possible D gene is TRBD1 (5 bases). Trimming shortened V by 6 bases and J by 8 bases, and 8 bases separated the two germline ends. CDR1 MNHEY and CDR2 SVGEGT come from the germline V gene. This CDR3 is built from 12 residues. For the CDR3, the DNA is TGTGCCAGCAGCGAGGGGTATTCACCCCTCCACTTT. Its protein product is CASSEGYSPLHF.

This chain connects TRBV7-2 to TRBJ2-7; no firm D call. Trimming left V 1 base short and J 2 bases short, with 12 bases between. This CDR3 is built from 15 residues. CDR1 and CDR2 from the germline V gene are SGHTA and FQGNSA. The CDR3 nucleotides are TGTGCCAGCAGCTTAGGACCGAGGAAAACCTACGAGCAGTACTTC. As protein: CASSLGPRKTYEQYF.

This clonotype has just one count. CDR3 nucleotides: TGTGCCAGCAGTTTAATAGCGGGGGGGACCGGGGAGCTGTTTTTT. Translated, it gives CASSLIAGGTGELFF. The J gene is TRBJ2-2, the V gene TRBV12-3 or TRBV12-4; TRBD2 matches at 11 bases. The trim removed 2 bases at V and 5 bases at J, leaving 1 base unmatched. The CDR3 spans 15 residues.

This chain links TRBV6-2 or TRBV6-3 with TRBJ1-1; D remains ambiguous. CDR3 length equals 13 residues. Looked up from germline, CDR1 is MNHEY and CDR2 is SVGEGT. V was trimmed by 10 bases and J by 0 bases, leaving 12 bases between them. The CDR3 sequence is CAKTTGMNTEAFF. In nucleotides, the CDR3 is TGTGCCAAGACGACGGGTATGAACACTGAAGCTTTCTTT.

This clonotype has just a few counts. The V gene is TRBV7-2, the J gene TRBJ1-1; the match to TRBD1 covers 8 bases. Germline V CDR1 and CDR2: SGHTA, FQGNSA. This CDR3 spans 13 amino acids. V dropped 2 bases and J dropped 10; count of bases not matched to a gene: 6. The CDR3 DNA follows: TGTGCCAGCAGCTTAATCCAGGGGGCCGCAGCTTTCTTT. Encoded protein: CASSLIQGAAAFF. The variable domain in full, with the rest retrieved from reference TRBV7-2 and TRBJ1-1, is GAGVSQSPSNKVTEKGKDVELRCDPISGHTALYWYRQSLGQGLEFLIYFQGNSAPDKSGLPSDRFSAERTGGSVSTLTIQRTQQEDSAVYLCASSLIQGAAAFFGQGTRLTVV.

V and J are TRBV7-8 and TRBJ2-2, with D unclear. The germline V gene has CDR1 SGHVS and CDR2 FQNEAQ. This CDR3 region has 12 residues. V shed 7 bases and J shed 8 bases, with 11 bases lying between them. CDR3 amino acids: CASTPYDGELFF. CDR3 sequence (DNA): TGTGCCAGCACCCCTTACGATGGGGAGCTGTTTTTT.

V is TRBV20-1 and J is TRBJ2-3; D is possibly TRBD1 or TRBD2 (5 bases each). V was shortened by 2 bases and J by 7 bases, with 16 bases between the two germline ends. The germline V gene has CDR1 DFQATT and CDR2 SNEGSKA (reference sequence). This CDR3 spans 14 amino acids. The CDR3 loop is CSARRDLSGNTQYF. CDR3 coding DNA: TGCAGTGCTAGAAGGGACCTGAGTGGCAATACGCAGTATTTT.

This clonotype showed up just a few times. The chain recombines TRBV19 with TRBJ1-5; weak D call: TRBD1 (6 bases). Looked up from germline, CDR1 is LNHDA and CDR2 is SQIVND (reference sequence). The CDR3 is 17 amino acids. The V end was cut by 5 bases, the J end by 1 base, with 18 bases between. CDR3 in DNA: TGTGCCAGTAGTCCCGAGAGGGGGGCGTGGAGCAATCAGCCCCAGCATTTT. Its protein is CASSPERGAWSNQPQHF.